These T cell receptor beta chains were read from a single sample in a study of T cells in tumors after PD-1 blockade. Generated by immunoSEQ multiplex PCR, the TCRdb table keeps only in-frame clones and is missing some. The table includes 60,000 to 70,000 clones, approximately 74% detected once. This material consisted of PBMCs, taken after anti-PD-1 treatment. The receptors shown here come from a human donor with basal cell carcinoma. The CDR3 runs from the conserved cysteine through the conserved F or W. Fields, in order: V gene, J gene, clone size, D gene, CDR3 DNA, CDR3 protein. D genes are given only for firm matches. The size field is filled for only some rows; it gives once, few, many or a size class.

V: TRBV18; J: TRBJ2-1; size: -; D: TRBD1; DNA: TGTGCCAGCTCACCACCCCGGGACAGAGTTCTCTCCTACAATGAGCAGTTCTTC; CDR3: CASSPPRDRVLSYNEQFF
V: TRBV3-1/TRBV3-2; J: TRBJ2-7; size: -; D: TRBD2; DNA: TGTGCCAGCAGCCAAGGGTCTAGCGGTACTTCCTACGAGCAGTACTTC; CDR3: CASSQGSSGTSYEQYF
V: TRBV28; J: TRBJ1-5; size: -; D: -; DNA: TGTGCCAGCAGTTTATCTGCCCCGCACCAGCATTTT; CDR3: CASSLSAPHQHF
V: TRBV2; J: TRBJ1-3; size: -; D: -; DNA: TGTGCCAGCAGTGACCCCGAGGGGCCTGGAAACACCATATATTTT; CDR3: CASSDPEGPGNTIYF
V: TRBV5-1; J: TRBJ2-7; size: -; D: TRBD2; DNA: TGCGCCAGCAGCCGTGGGGAGGGTTCCTACGAGCAGTACTTC; CDR3: CASSRGEGSYEQYF
V: TRBV6-5; J: TRBJ1-6; size: few; D: -; DNA: TGTGCCAGCAGTTACTTTGTGGACTCACCCCTCCACTTT; CDR3: CASSYFVDSPLHF
V: TRBV6-5; J: TRBJ2-1; size: -; D: TRBD1; DNA: TGTGCCAGCAGCCCCTTGGGGACAGGTTACAATGAGCAGTTCTTC; CDR3: CASSPLGTGYNEQFF
V: TRBV9; J: TRBJ2-2; size: few; D: -; DNA: TGTGCCAGCAGGTCGGCCGGGCGAACGAACACCGGGGAGCTGTTTTTT; CDR3: CASRSAGRTNTGELFF
V: TRBV30; J: TRBJ2-1; size: -; D: TRBD1; DNA: TGTGCCTGGAGCGACGGACAGGGGACCTACAATGAGCAGTTCTTC; CDR3: CAWSDGQGTYNEQFF
V: TRBV7-2; J: TRBJ2-5; size: -; D: -; DNA: TGTGCCAGCAGCTTAGGGCTAAAAGACGAGACCCAGTACTTC; CDR3: CASSLGLKDETQYF
V: TRBV4-1; J: TRBJ2-3; size: -; D: TRBD1; DNA: TGCGCCAGCAGCCAGGAACAGGGGACCACAGATACGCAGTATTTT; CDR3: CASSQEQGTTDTQYF
V: TRBV10-3; J: TRBJ2-1; size: -; D: TRBD2; DNA: TGTGCCATCGCCGGTTCACTAGCGGGGACCTTCTCCTACAATGAGCAGTTCTTC; CDR3: CAIAGSLAGTFSYNEQFF
V: TRBV2; J: TRBJ1-3; size: -; D: TRBD1; DNA: TGTGCCAGCGCGGGACAGGGCCAAGGAAACACCATATATTTT; CDR3: CASAGQGQGNTIYF
V: TRBV18; J: TRBJ1-2; size: few; D: -; DNA: TGTGCCAGCTCACCAACACGGACTGGTGAGGGCTACACCTTC; CDR3: CASSPTRTGEGYTF
V: TRBV18; J: TRBJ1-1; size: -; D: TRBD1; DNA: TGTGCCAGCTCATCGGGACAGGGAAAAACTGAAGCTTTCTTT; CDR3: CASSSGQGKTEAFF
V: TRBV28; J: TRBJ2-5; size: -; D: -; DNA: TGTGCCAGCAGGGACTCGCAACTACAAGAGACCCAGTACTTC; CDR3: CASRDSQLQETQYF
V: TRBV3-1/TRBV3-2; J: TRBJ1-4; size: -; D: -; DNA: TGTGCCAGCAGCCGTCCCGGGGATGAAAAACTGTTTTTT; CDR3: CASSRPGDEKLFF
V: TRBV7-2; J: TRBJ1-6; size: -; D: TRBD1; DNA: TGTGCCAGCAGCGCGCCAGGGGGCTTTGGTAATTCACCCCTCCACTTT; CDR3: CASSAPGGFGNSPLHF
V: TRBV19; J: TRBJ1-5; size: few; D: -; DNA: TGTGCCAGTAGCAGAGGACCCTACAGCAATCAGCCCCAGCATTTT; CDR3: CASSRGPYSNQPQHF
V: TRBV6-6; J: TRBJ1-3; size: -; D: -; DNA: TGTGCCAGCAGCCTCTCCGGGATCTCTGGAAACACCATATATTTT; CDR3: CASSLSGISGNTIYF
V: TRBV28; J: TRBJ2-5; size: -; D: -; DNA: TGTGCCAGCCTAAGGGGAACCCAAGAGACCCAGTACTTC; CDR3: CASLRGTQETQYF
V: TRBV5-1; J: TRBJ2-1; size: -; D: -; DNA: TGCGCCAGCAGCCGGGCGGGATCCACTTCGTACAATGAGCAGTTCTTC; CDR3: CASSRAGSTSYNEQFF
V: TRBV12-2; J: TRBJ2-2; size: -; D: -; DNA: TGTGCAAGTCGCTTATCGGGACAGGGAACCGGGGAGCTGTTTTTT; CDR3: CASRLSGQGTGELFF
V: TRBV11-2; J: TRBJ2-1; size: -; D: TRBD2; DNA: TGTGCCAGCAGCTTCCGGCTAGCGGGGGCCAATGAGCAGTTCTTC; CDR3: CASSFRLAGANEQFF
V: TRBV5-1; J: TRBJ1-2; size: -; D: -; DNA: TGCGCCAGCAGCTTGGCCGAGCTCTATGGCTACACCTTC; CDR3: CASSLAELYGYTF
V: TRBV5-1; J: TRBJ1-2; size: once; D: -; DNA: TGCGCCAGCAGCTTGGGGACGGCTGGCTACACCTTC; CDR3: CASSLGTAGYTF
V: TRBV28; J: TRBJ1-4; size: -; D: TRBD1; DNA: TGTGCCAGCAGTCCAACACGACAGGGTGCCTTTAAATTTTTT; CDR3: CASSPTRQGAFKFF
V: TRBV10-3; J: TRBJ1-5; size: -; D: -; DNA: TGTGCCATCAGTGAAGACGGGGATCAGCCCCAGCATTTT; CDR3: CAISEDGDQPQHF
V: TRBV5-6; J: TRBJ1-1; size: -; D: TRBD1; DNA: TGTGCCAGCAGCTTTTTCGTCCAGGGGGCTAGGGACACTGAAGCTTTCTTT; CDR3: CASSFFVQGARDTEAFF
V: TRBV30; J: TRBJ2-5; size: -; D: -; DNA: TGTGCCTGGAGTTCTCGGGAGACCCAGTACTTC; CDR3: CAWSSRETQYF
V: TRBV9; J: TRBJ2-1; size: once; D: TRBD1; DNA: TGTGCCAGCAGCGTAGTAGGGGACAGGGGCCTAGGGAATGAGCAGTTCTTC; CDR3: CASSVVGDRGLGNEQFF
V: TRBV2; J: TRBJ1-4; size: -; D: -; DNA: TGTGCCAGCAGTGAAGCGCTATACTCCAGGGGCGAAAAACTGTTTTTT; CDR3: CASSEALYSRGEKLFF
V: TRBV7-9; J: TRBJ2-7; size: few; D: -; DNA: TGTGCCAGCAGCCCGAAAGGGACGACCTACGAGCAGTACTTC; CDR3: CASSPKGTTYEQYF
V: TRBV24-1; J: TRBJ2-1; size: -; D: TRBD1; DNA: TGTGCCACCAGTGATTCTCGACCGGGACAGGGGGCCGATGAGCAGTTCTTC; CDR3: CATSDSRPGQGADEQFF
V: TRBV4-2; J: TRBJ1-2; size: few; D: -; DNA: TGTGCCAGCAGCCAAGAAGGGTCGGGACACCCAGCGGGGTTCTATGGCTACACCTTC; CDR3: CASSQEGSGHPAGFYGYTF
V: TRBV3-1/TRBV3-2; J: TRBJ1-3; size: -; D: -; DNA: TGTGCCAGCAGCCAACGTGGCGGCCTCTCTGGAAACACCATATATTTT; CDR3: CASSQRGGLSGNTIYF